Following are 21 T cell receptor beta chains from one sample sequenced in a study of cytomegalovirus exposure and HLA in healthy donors (TCRdb year 2017). The library was prepared using the immunoSEQ multiplex PCR assay. A mixture of 60 forward primers for TCR Vbeta segments and 13 reverse primers for TCR Jbeta segments was used in the multiplex PCR. This immuneACCESS table, as held by TCRdb, lists in-frame sequences with V and J called but not all clones. Of the missing ones, under half trace to an unresolved V gene in checked studies; the others have no known cause. This sample lists 120,000 or so clones; roughly 80% were detected once. 0.24% of the sample goes to the ten largest clones. Material: PBMCs. These receptors were taken from a man aged 50 or older in good health and CMV-seronegative.

This rearrangement joins TRBV15 to TRBJ1-6; D is uncertain. Germline loops: CDR1 LNHNV, CDR2 YYDKDF (reference sequence). CDR3 length equals 13 residues. The ends were cut back, 1 base at V and 10 bases at J, with 8 bases in the middle. CDR3 protein: CATSRGSGSPLHF. CDR3 in DNA: TGTGCCACCAGCAGAGGATCAGGATCACCCCTCCACTTT.

This clone turned up a few times. This rearrangement joins TRBV28 to TRBJ1-2, with a possible D match to TRBD1 (6 bases). Germline lookup yields CDR1 MDHEN and CDR2 SYDVKM. The V end was cut by 6 bases, the J end by 5 bases, with 19 bases between. The CDR3 length is 15 residues. The CDR3 region is CASSLGGGVRYGYTF. The CDR3 coding sequence is TGTGCCAGCAGCCTAGGAGGGGGGGTGAGATATGGCTACACCTTC.

The V and J genes are TRBV11-2 and TRBJ2-1; 7 bases are a match to TRBD2. The germline V gene has CDR1 SGHAT and CDR2 FQNNGV. The CDR3 covers 13 residues. With V trimmed by 4 bases and J by 6 bases, 3 bases remained unmatched. DNA of the CDR3: TGTGCCAGCAGCTCGGGACTATCCAATGAGCAGTTCTTC. It is translated as CASSSGLSNEQFF.

The chain uses TRBV6-5 and TRBJ2-7, with D tentatively TRBD1 (7 bases). Looked up from germline, CDR1 is MNHEY and CDR2 is SVGAGI. This CDR3 region has 13 residues. Trimming pared 6 bases from V and 7 bases from J, leaving 16 bases between. The CDR3 protein is CASREEGAGEQYF. The CDR3 coding sequence is TGTGCCAGCAGGGAGGAGGGGGCGGGGGAGCAGTACTTC.

The V gene is TRBV4-3, the J gene TRBJ2-2; 7 nucleotides agree with TRBD2. CDR3 length equals 17 residues. Trimming removed 5 bases from V and 1 base from J; junction bases left unmatched: 10. The germline gives CDR1 LGHNA, CDR2 YSLEER. The CDR3 region is CASSAGTKDLNTGELFF. In DNA, the CDR3 is TGCGCCAGCAGCGCCGGGACTAAGGACTTGAACACCGGGGAGCTGTTTTTT.

V is TRBV27 and J is TRBJ1-4; 8 bases align to TRBD1. V lost 7 bases to trimming and J lost 8 bases; unmatched junction nucleotides: 9. Germline V gene data show CDR1 as MNHEY and CDR2 as SMNVEV (reference sequence). The CDR3 loop spans 14 amino acids. The CDR3 loop reads CASTSGTGREKLFF. CDR3 sequence (DNA): TGTGCCAGCACCTCCGGGACAGGTCGGGAAAAACTGTTTTTT.

The gene calls are TRBV15 and TRBJ2-7; D is possibly TRBD2 (5 bases). Germline V CDR1 and CDR2: LNHNV, YYDKDF (reference sequence). The CDR3 is 14 residues long. The V end was cut by 0 bases, the J end by 2 bases, with 8 bases between. The DNA of the CDR3 is TGTGCCACCAGCAGAGATCGGGGTACCTACGAGCAGTACTTC. It yields the protein CATSRDRGTYEQYF. Full variable domain (outside the CDR3, taken from reference TRBV15 and TRBJ2-7): DAMVIQNPRYQVTQFGKPVTLSCSQTLNHNVMYWYQQKSSQAPKLLFHYYDKDFNNEADTPDNFQSRRPNTSFCFLDIRSPGLGDTAMYLCATSRDRGTYEQYFGPGTRLTVT.

The V gene is TRBV4-2, the J gene TRBJ1-4; D may be TRBD1 (6 bases). In germline, CDR1 is LGHNA, CDR2 YNFKEQ. V dropped 0 bases and J dropped 9 bases, with 14 bases sitting between them. There are 15 residues in the CDR3. The CDR3: CASSQDTGLGKKLFF. The CDR3 DNA reads as TGTGCCAGCAGCCAAGATACAGGGTTAGGTAAAAAACTGTTTTTT.

The rearrangement links TRBV5-1 to TRBJ1-1; 11 nucleotides match TRBD1. Germline V lookup: CDR1 SGHRS, CDR2 YFSETQ. After removal of 2 bases from V and 3 bases from J, the junction contained 3 bases not matched to a gene. The CDR3 spans 15 residues. This chain's CDR3 is CASSFPGQGDTEAFF. CDR3 nucleotide sequence: TGCGCCAGCAGCTTCCCGGGACAGGGGGACACTGAAGCTTTCTTT.

The V call is TRBV5-4, the J call TRBJ2-5, with TRBD2 matching over 11 bases. Germline V gene sequence: CDR1 SGHNT, CDR2 YYREEE (reference sequence). The CDR3 runs to 16 residues. With 5 bases clipped from V and 3 bases from J, the junction kept 9 bases outside the gene matches. In nucleotides, the CDR3 is TGTGCCAGCAGGCTTCCCGGGACTAGCGGTGAAGAGACCCAGTACTTC. Translation: CASRLPGTSGEETQYF.

This clone was detected only a few times. The rearrangement uses TRBV29-1 and TRBJ2-5, with unresolved D. This CDR3 has 11 residues. V lost 0 bases, J lost 6 bases, and 5 bases lay in between. In germline, CDR1 is SQVTM, CDR2 ANQGSEA. CDR3 nucleotides: TGCAGCGTTGAAGATATCCAGACCCAGTACTTC. This codes for CSVEDIQTQYF.

This chain uses TRBV19 with TRBJ2-7; TRBD1 agrees at 9 bases. Germline trimming cut 4 bases from V and 2 bases from J; bases unmatched to any gene: 6. Germline V gives CDR1 LNHDA, CDR2 SQIVND (reference sequence). This CDR3 spans 15 amino acids. CDR3 sequence (DNA): TGTGCCAGTAGTACTCCGGGACAGGGTCCCTACGAGCAGTACTTC. Its protein product is CASSTPGQGPYEQYF. The full variable domain, in which reference TRBV19 and TRBJ2-7 provide the parts outside the CDR3, is DGGITQSPKYLFRKEGQNVTLSCEQNLNHDAMYWYRQDPGQGLRLIYYSQIVNDFQKGDIAEGYSVSREKKESFPLTVTSAQKNPTAFYLCASSTPGQGPYEQYFGPGTRLTVT.

This chain joins TRBV28 and TRBJ2-1; TRBD2 matches 10 bases. CDR1 MDHEN and CDR2 SYDVKM come from the germline V gene. The length of the CDR3 is 16 residues. V shed 4 bases, J shed 10 bases, and the junction held 13 bases outside the gene matches. DNA of the CDR3: TGTGCCAGCAGTTCCCCAAGGGCTAGCGGGAGCGAGGAGCAGTTCTTC. This sequence encodes CASSSPRASGSEEQFF.

The gene calls are TRBV4-3 and TRBJ2-2; D not resolved. V shed 3 bases and J shed 0 bases, with 8 bases lying between them. Germline CDR1 LGHNA, CDR2 YSLEER. This CDR3 is 15 amino acids long. The CDR3 sequence: CASSHFVSNTGELFF. Written as DNA, the CDR3 is TGCGCCAGCAGCCACTTCGTCTCGAACACCGGGGAGCTGTTTTTT.

This clone has only a few counts. The chain couples TRBV5-4 to TRBJ2-3, with TRBD2 matching 9 bases. With 2 bases clipped from V and 5 bases from J, the junction kept 6 bases outside the gene matches. CDR3 length: 15 amino acids. CDR1 SGHNT and CDR2 YYREEE come from the germline V gene (reference sequence). CDR3 region: CASSFTSGPLDTQYF. The DNA of the CDR3 is TGTGCCAGCAGCTTCACTAGCGGGCCTTTAGATACGCAGTATTTT. The full variable domain, in which reference TRBV5-4 and TRBJ2-3 provide the parts outside the CDR3, is ETGVTQSPTHLIKTRGQQVTLRCSSQSGHNTVSWYQQALGQGPQFIFQYYREEENGRGNFPPRFSGLQFPNYSSELNVNALELDDSALYLCASSFTSGPLDTQYFGPGTRLTVL.

The V call is TRBV6-5, the J call TRBJ2-1; 12 bases are a match to TRBD2. J lost 3 bases, V lost 4 bases, and 4 bases had no gene match. The CDR3 is made up of 16 amino acids. CDR1 is MNHEY and CDR2 is SVGAGI in the germline V gene. CDR3 amino acids: CASSSSSGGGYNEQFF. The CDR3 DNA reads as TGTGCCAGCAGTTCGTCTAGCGGGGGGGGCTACAATGAGCAGTTCTTC.

The genes are TRBV5-4 and TRBJ2-5; the match to TRBD2 covers 9 bases. With the DNA end fitting TRBJ2-7 better, the J assignment may be wrong. Germline V lookup: CDR1 SGHNT, CDR2 YYREEE (reference sequence). The CDR3 covers 15 residues. The CDR3 protein is CASSKAGTSHYEQYF. The CDR3 DNA reads as TGTGCCAGCAGCAAAGCCGGGACTAGCCACTACGAGCAGTACTTC.

The count of this clone is one. The chain couples TRBV4-3 to TRBJ2-1, with D possibly TRBD2 on 5 matching bases. This CDR3 spans 13 amino acids. CDR1 is LGHNA, CDR2 YSLEER, per germline. Trimming removed 4 bases from V and 6 bases from J, with 10 bases in between. CDR3 nucleotides: TGCGCCAGCAGCCCTGAGGGCGGCAATGAGCAGTTCTTC. The encoded protein is CASSPEGGNEQFF.

This sequence joins TRBV5-1 and TRBJ2-1; TRBD2 matches 9 bases. The CDR3 has 16 amino acids. V dropped 2 bases and J dropped 9; count of bases not matched to a gene: 12. Germline V gene data show CDR1 as SGHRS and CDR2 as YFSETQ. The CDR3: CASSLSWPRGGREQFF. The CDR3 DNA is TGCGCCAGCAGCTTATCATGGCCGCGGGGGGGCCGTGAGCAGTTCTTC.

This chain connects TRBV25-1 to TRBJ2-3, with 9 bases fitting TRBD1. With V trimmed by 6 bases and J by 3 bases, 4 bases remained unmatched. Germline lookup yields CDR1 MGHDK and CDR2 SYGVNS. The CDR3 consists of 14 residues. The DNA for the CDR3 is TGTGCCAGCAGGGGGACAGGGCATACAGATACGCAGTATTTT. As protein: CASRGTGHTDTQYF.

The chain combines TRBV5-1 with TRBJ2-3; 9 bases fit TRBD1. The CDR3 spans 15 residues. The ends lost 0 bases at V and 4 bases at J; junction bases unmatched: 3. The germline V gene encodes CDR1 SGHRS and CDR2 YFSETQ. The CDR3 DNA sequence: TGCGCCAGCAGCTTGGAGGGACAGGGATCAGATACGCAGTATTTT. Amino acids: CASSLEGQGSDTQYF.